The present TCR beta chain was sequenced within a study of CD4 T cells in relation to SARS-CoV-2 and coronaviruses. Study-level findings and limits: Culture-expanded clones reflect memory recall rather than primary priming during culture. Crossreactivity was assessed only for spike protein, not other viral proteins. Pre-pandemic and post-infection samples never came from the same donor.

Naive and memory CD4+ T cell DNA was deep-sequenced without culture. Profiling relied on immunoSEQ multiplex PCR, and the TCRdb table lists in-frame clones only, not all of them. The sample has some 65,000 clones, about 89% seen once. V was pared by 4 bases and J by 10 bases, with 14 bases between. This CDR3 spans 13 amino acids. Germline V gives CDR1 SGHDN, CDR2 FVKESK. CD4+ T cells from unexposed donors were obtained before the COVID-19 pandemic (2011-2018). With regard to this clone: The antigen is unknown.

The V and J genes are TRBV14 and TRBJ2-1; D ambiguous. The material sequenced was memory CD4+ T cells from PBMCs. The source of this sequence is a human donor in good health. The DNA of the CDR3 is TGTGCCAGCAGCCTGGGTGGGGTTGCCGAGCAGTTCTTC. This sequence encodes CASSLGGVAEQFF.